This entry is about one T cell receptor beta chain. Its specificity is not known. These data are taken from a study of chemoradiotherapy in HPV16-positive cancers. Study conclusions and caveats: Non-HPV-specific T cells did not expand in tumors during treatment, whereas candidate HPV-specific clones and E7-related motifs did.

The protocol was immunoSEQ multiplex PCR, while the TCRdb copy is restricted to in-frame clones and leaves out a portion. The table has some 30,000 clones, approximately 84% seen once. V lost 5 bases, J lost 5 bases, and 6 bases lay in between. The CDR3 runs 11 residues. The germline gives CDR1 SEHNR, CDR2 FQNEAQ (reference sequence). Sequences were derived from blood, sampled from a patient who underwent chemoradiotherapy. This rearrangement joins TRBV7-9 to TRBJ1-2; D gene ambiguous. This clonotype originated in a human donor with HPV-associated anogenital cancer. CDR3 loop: CASSELYGYTF. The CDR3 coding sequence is TGTGCCAGCAGCGAGTTGTATGGCTACACCTTC.